Listed below are T cell receptor beta chains from one sample, sequenced in a study of blood T cell repertoires in COVID-19. Using immunoSEQ multiplex PCR, the repertoire was profiled, and TCRdb retains in-frame clones only, with some absent. The sample lists around 250,000 clones; about nine tenths were seen once. The specimen sequenced was PBMCs or T cells enriched from blood (not recorded which). These receptors all come from a young man who had recovered from COVID-19. The CDR3 runs from the conserved cysteine through the conserved F or W. Each record gives: V gene, J gene, CDR3 protein.

>TRBV6-5|TRBJ2-7
CASSYSGGLGYEQYF
>TRBV30|TRBJ2-1
CAWNGLNLLNEQFF
>TRBV6-4|TRBJ1-2
CASSDAGTDGYTF
>TRBV30|TRBJ2-5
CAWSVILAGTQYF
>TRBV6-5|TRBJ2-7
CASRLVGSYEQYF
>TRBV2|TRBJ1-2
CARRPRGRYGYTF
>TRBV5-6|TRBJ2-7
CASSVSGLTYEQYF
>TRBV28|TRBJ1-5
CASRYNSRQPQHF
>TRBV19|TRBJ2-3
CASIPRASGGTDTQYF
>TRBV2|TRBJ1-1
CARQMQGGTEAFF
>TRBV28|TRBJ2-7
CASSLPAGKGEQYF
>TRBV19|TRBJ2-1
CASSPRAGMSGEQFF
>TRBV28|TRBJ1-1
CASGIAGRENTEAFF
>TRBV19|TRBJ1-2
CASSMVQVAIGYTF
>TRBV30|TRBJ1-5
CAWSVTGGGQPQHF
>TRBV6-5|TRBJ2-7
CASRAGAGSYEQYF
>TRBV5-6|TRBJ1-3
CASSPGGFSGNTIYF
>TRBV6-7|TRBJ2-1
CASRHTSGRVYEQFF
>TRBV7-3|TRBJ2-2
CASSLELAGSGELFF
>TRBV28|TRBJ2-1
CASSWGEYEQFF
>TRBV5-1|TRBJ2-3
CASSPGDRGLVDTQYF
>TRBV5-1|TRBJ2-5
CASSRPGGEETQYF
>TRBV5-1|TRBJ1-1
CASSLIGVGGNTEAFF
>TRBV30|TRBJ2-1
CAWDRERTDYEQFF
>TRBV3-1/TRBV3-2|TRBJ2-1
CASSQAGLDNEQFF
>TRBV6-5|TRBJ2-3
CASSYVDTQYF
>TRBV5-1|TRBJ2-3
CASQAGTSATDTQYF
>TRBV19|TRBJ2-2
CASSIVAGGPTGELFF
>TRBV27|TRBJ1-2
CASSQKGTGIYGYTF
>TRBV19|TRBJ2-7
CASSIGLAVYEQYF
>TRBV5-1|TRBJ2-5
CASSSWASHQETQYF
>TRBV13|TRBJ1-2
CASSLAGFYGYTF
>TRBV6-4|TRBJ1-2
CASSESPGYDGYTF
>TRBV6-9|TRBJ1-2
CASSSGLGQGLWYGYTF
>TRBV6-1|TRBJ2-2
CASSASGSSGRTATGELFF
>TRBV19|TRBJ2-1
CASSIVASGRSSYNEQFF
>TRBV19|TRBJ1-5
CASSIRGFQPQHF
>TRBV5-1|TRBJ2-3
CASSLPGGTDTQYF
>TRBV5-1|TRBJ2-3
CASSLGLPHTDTQYF
>TRBV30|TRBJ1-2
CAGQGGASGYTF
>TRBV7-2|TRBJ2-7
CASSSMSLTFEQYF
>TRBV29-1|TRBJ1-4
CSATGQGTGKLFF
>TRBV6-5|TRBJ1-1
CASTTTTGTNTEAFF
>TRBV5-1|TRBJ1-1
CASSSDRTTEAFF
>TRBV6-1|TRBJ2-1
CASSEAHGSVYNEQFF
>TRBV15|TRBJ2-3
CATSKDRVPDTQYF
>TRBV5-1|TRBJ2-1
CASSLGTSGSEQFF
>TRBV3-1/TRBV3-2|TRBJ2-1
CASSQATSGEQFF
>TRBV3-1/TRBV3-2|TRBJ2-7
CASSQVSGITYEQYF
>TRBV11-2|TRBJ1-2
CASSSYGQGAGGYTF
>TRBV24-1|TRBJ2-5
CATSDPTRQETQYF
>TRBV11-3|TRBJ2-1
CASSLAGGSYNEQFF
>TRBV10-3|TRBJ2-3
CAISVQSGSEGGRDTQYF
>TRBV18|TRBJ2-7
CASSVDRAGLAGVDEQYF
>TRBV4-1|TRBJ1-1
CASSQVTRGGTEAFF
>TRBV28|TRBJ1-2
CASRRQGADGYTF
>TRBV10-1|TRBJ1-5
CATWTGAGNQPQHF
>TRBV30|TRBJ1-1
CAWSTTGTVAFF
>TRBV2|TRBJ2-1
CASSGLAGGYNEQFF